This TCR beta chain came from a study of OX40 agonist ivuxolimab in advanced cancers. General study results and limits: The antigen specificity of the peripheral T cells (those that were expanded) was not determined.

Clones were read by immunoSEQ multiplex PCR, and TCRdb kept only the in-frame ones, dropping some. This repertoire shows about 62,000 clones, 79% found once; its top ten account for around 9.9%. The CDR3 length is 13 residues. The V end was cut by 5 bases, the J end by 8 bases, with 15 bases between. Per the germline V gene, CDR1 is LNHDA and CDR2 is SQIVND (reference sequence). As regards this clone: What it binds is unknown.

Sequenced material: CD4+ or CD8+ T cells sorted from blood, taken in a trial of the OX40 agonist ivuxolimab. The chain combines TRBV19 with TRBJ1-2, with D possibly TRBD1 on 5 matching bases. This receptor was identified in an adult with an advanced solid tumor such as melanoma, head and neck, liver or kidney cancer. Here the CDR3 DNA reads TGTGCCAGTAGTCCGACGGACATGAGAGGCTACACCTTC. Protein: CASSPTDMRGYTF.